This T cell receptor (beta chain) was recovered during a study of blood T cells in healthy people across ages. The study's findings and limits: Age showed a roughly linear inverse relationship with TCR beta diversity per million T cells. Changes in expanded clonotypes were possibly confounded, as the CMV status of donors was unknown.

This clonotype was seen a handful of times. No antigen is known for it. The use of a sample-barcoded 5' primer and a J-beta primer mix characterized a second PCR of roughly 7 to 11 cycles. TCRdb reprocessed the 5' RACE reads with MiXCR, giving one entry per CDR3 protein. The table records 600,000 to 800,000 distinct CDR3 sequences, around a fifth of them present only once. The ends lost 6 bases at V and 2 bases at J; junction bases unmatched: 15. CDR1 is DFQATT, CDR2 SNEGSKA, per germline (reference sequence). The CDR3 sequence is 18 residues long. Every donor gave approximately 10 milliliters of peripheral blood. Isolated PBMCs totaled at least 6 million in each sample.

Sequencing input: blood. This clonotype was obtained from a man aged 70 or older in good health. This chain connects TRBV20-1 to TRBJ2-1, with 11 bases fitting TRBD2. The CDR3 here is CSATRGSSGRAAYNEQFF. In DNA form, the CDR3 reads TGCAGTGCGACCAGAGGTAGTAGCGGGAGGGCCGCCTACAATGAGCAGTTCTTC.